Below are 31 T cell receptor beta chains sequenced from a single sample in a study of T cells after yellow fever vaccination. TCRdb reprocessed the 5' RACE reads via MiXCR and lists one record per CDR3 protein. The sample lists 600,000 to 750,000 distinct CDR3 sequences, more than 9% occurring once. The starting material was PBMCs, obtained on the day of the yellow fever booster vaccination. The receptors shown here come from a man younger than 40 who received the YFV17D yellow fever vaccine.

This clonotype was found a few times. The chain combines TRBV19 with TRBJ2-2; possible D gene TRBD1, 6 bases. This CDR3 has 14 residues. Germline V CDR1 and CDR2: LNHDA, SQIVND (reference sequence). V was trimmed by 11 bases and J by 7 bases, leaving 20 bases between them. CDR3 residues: CALRDTERNGELFF. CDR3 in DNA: TGTGCCCTACGGGACACAGAGCGAAACGGGGAGCTGTTTTTT.

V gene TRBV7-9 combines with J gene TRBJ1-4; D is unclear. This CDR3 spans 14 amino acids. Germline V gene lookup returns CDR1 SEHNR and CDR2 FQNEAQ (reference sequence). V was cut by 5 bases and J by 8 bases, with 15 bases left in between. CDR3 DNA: TGTGCCAGCAGCCTTGGGAGGCGGGTGGAAAAACTGTTTTTT. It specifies CASSLGRRVEKLFF.

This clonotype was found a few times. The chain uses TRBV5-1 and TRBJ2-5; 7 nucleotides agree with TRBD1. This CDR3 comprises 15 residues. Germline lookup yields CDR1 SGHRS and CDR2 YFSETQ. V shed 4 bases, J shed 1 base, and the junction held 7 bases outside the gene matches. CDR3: CASSVGQAFQETQYF. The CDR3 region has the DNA TGCGCCAGCAGCGTAGGACAGGCTTTCCAAGAGACCCAGTACTTC.

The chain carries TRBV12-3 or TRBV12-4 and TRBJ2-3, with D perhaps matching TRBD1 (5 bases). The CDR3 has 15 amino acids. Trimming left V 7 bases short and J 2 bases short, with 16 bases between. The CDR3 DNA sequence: TGTGCCAGCACCCCGACAGAGACTTTCACAGATACGCAGTATTTT. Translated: CASTPTETFTDTQYF.

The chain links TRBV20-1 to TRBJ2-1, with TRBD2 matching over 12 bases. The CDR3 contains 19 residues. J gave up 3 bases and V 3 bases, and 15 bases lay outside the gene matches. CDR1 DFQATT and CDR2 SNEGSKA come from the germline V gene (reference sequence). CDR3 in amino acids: CSARIFGLAGGLFYNEQFF. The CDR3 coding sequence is TGCAGTGCTAGGATCTTCGGCCTAGCGGGAGGGTTGTTCTACAATGAGCAGTTCTTC.

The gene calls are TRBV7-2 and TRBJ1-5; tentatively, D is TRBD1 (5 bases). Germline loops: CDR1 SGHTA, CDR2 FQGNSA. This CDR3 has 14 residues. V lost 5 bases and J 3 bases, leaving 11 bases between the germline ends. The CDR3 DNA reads TGTGCCAGCAGCACTACGGGACCCAATCAGCCCCAGCATTTT. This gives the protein CASSTTGPNQPQHF.

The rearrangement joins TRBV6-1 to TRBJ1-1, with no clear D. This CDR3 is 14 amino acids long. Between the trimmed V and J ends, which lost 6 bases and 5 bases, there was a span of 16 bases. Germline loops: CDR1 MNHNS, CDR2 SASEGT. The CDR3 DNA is TGTGCCAGCAGCCCAGGACTTATTGCAACTGAAGCTTTCTTT. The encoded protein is CASSPGLIATEAFF.

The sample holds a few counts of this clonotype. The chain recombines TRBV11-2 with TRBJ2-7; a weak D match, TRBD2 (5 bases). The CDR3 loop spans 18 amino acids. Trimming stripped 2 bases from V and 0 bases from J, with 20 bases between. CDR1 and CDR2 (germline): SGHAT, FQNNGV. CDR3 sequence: CASSLIGGGARLSYEQYF. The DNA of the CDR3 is TGTGCCAGCAGCTTAATTGGAGGTGGTGCTAGGCTCTCCTACGAGCAGTACTTC. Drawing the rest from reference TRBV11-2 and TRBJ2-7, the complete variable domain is EAGVAQSPRYKIIEKRQSVAFWCNPISGHATLYWYQQILGQGPKLLIQFQNNGVVDDSQLPKDRFSAERLKGVDSTLKIQPAKLEDSAVYLCASSLIGGGARLSYEQYFGPGTRLTVT.

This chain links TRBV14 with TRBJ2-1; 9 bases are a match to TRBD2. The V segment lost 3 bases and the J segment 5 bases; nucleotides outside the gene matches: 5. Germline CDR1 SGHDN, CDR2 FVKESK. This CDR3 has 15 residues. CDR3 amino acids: CASSHLTSGNNEQFF. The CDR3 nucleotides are TGTGCCAGCAGCCATCTGACTAGCGGAAACAATGAGCAGTTCTTC.

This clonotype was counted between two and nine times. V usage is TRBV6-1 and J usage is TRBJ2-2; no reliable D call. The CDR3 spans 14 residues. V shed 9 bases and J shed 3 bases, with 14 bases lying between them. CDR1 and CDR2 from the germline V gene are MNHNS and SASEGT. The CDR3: CARVIPGDTGELFF. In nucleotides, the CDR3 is TGTGCCAGAGTCATCCCGGGTGACACCGGGGAGCTGTTTTTT.

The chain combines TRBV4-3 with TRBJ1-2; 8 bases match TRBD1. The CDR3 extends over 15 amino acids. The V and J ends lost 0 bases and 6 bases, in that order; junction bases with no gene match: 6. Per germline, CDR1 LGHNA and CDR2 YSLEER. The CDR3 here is CASSQDPRQGNGYTF. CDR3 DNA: TGCGCCAGCAGCCAAGATCCTCGACAGGGGAATGGCTACACCTTC.

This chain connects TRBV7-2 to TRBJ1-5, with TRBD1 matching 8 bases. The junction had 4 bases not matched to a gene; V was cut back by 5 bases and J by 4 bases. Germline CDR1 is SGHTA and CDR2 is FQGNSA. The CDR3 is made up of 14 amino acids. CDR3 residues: CASSARTGNQPQHF. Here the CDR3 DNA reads TGTGCCAGCAGCGCACGGACAGGGAATCAGCCCCAGCATTTT.

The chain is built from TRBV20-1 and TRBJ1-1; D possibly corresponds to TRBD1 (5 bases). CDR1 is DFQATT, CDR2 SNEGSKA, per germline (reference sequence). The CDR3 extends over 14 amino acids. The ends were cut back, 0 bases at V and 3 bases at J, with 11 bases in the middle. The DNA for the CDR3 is TGCAGTGCTAGAGAGGGGGGAACGCACACTGAAGCTTTCTTT. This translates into CSAREGGTHTEAFF.

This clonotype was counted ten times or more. The chain's CDR3 is CASSLQGASYEQYF. In nucleotides, the CDR3 is TGCGCCAGCAGCTTGCAGGGGGCGTCCTACGAGCAGTACTTC. The chain recombines TRBV5-1 with TRBJ2-7, with 8 bases aligning to TRBD1. There are 14 residues in the CDR3. V was clipped by 1 base and J by 1 base; unmatched bases: 1. Germline CDR1 reads SGHRS; CDR2 reads YFSETQ.

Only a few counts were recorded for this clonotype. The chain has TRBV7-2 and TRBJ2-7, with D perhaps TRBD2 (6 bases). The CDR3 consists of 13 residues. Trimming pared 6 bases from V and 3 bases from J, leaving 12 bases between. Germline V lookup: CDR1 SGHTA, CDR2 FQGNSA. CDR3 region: CASRAGINYEQYF. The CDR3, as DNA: TGTGCCAGCAGGGCGGGGATCAACTACGAGCAGTACTTC. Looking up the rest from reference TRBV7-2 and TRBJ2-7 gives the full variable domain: GAGVSQSPSNKVTEKGKDVELRCDPISGHTALYWYRQSLGQGLEFLIYFQGNSAPDKSGLPSDRFSAERTGGSVSTLTIQRTQQEDSAVYLCASRAGINYEQYFGPGTRLTVT.

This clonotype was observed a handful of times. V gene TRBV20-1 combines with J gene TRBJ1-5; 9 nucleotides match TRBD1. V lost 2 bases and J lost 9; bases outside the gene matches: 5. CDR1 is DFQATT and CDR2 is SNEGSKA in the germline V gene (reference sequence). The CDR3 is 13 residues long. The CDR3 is CSARTGGPLPQHF. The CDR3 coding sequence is TGCAGTGCTAGAACAGGGGGCCCTCTGCCCCAGCATTTT.

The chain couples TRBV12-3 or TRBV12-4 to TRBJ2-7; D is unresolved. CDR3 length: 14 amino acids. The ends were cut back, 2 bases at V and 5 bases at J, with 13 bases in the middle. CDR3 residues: CASSLIAIRDEQYF. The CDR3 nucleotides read TGTGCCAGCAGTTTAATAGCTATTCGCGACGAGCAGTACTTC.

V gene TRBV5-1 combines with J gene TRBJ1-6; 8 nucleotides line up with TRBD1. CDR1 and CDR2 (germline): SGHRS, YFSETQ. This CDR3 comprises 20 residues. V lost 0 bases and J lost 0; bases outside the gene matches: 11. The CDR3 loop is CASSLALGQGDGSYNSPLHF. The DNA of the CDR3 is TGCGCCAGCAGCTTGGCCTTAGGACAGGGAGATGGCTCCTATAATTCACCCCTCCACTTT.

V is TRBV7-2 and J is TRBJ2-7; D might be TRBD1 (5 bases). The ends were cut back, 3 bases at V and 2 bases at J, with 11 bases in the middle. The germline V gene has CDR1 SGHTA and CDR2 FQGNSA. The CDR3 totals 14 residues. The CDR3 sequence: CASSFQGITYEQYF. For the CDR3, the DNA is TGTGCCAGCAGCTTTCAGGGAATAACCTACGAGCAGTACTTC.

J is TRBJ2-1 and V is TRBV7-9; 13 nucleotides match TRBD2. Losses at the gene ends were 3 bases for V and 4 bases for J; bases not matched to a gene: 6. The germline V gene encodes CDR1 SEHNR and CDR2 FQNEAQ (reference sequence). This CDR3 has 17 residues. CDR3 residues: CASSFWTSGSGYNEQFF. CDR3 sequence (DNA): TGTGCCAGCAGCTTTTGGACTAGCGGGAGTGGTTACAATGAGCAGTTCTTC.

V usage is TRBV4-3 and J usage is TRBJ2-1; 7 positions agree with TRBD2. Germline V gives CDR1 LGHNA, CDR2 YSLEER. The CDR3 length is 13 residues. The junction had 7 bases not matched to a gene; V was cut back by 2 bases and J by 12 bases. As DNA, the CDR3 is TGCGCCAGCAGCCAAACTTACCGGGAGGCGCAGTTCTTC. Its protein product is CASSQTYREAQFF.

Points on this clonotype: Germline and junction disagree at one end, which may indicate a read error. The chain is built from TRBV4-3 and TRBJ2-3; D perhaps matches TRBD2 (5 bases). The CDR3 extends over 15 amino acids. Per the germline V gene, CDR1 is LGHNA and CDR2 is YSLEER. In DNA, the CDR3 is TGCGCCAGCGGCCAAGAAGGGCTAGCCGCAGATACGCAGTATTTT. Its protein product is CASGQEGLAADTQYF.

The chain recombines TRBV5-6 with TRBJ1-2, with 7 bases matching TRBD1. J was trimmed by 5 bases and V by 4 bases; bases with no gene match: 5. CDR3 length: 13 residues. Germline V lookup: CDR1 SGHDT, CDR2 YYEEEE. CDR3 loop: CASSHGTEYGYTF. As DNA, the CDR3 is TGTGCCAGCAGCCACGGGACAGAATATGGCTACACCTTC.

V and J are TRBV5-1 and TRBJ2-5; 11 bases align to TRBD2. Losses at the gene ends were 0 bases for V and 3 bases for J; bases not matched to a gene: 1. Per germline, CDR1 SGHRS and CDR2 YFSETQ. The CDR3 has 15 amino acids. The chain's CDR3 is CASSLGLAGKETQYF. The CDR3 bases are TGCGCCAGCAGCTTGGGACTAGCGGGAAAAGAGACCCAGTACTTC. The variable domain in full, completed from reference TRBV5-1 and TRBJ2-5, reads KAGVTQTPRYLIKTRGQQVTLSCSPISGHRSVSWYQQTPGQGLQFLFEYFSETQRNKGNFPGRFSGRQFSNSRSEMNVSTLELGDSALYLCASSLGLAGKETQYFGPGTRLLVL.

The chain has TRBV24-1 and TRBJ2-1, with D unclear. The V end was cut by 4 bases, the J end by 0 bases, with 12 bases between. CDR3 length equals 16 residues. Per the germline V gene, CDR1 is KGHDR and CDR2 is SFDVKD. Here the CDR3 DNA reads TGTGCCACCAGTGACCGAACACGTTTCTCCTACAATGAGCAGTTCTTC. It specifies CATSDRTRFSYNEQFF.

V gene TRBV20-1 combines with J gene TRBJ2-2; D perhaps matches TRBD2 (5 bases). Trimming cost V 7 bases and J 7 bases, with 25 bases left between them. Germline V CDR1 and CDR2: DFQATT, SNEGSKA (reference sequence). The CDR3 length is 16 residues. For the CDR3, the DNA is TGCAGTGTAATGGGTGACGAGGGATTAGTAAGCGGGGAGCTGTTTTTT. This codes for CSVMGDEGLVSGELFF.

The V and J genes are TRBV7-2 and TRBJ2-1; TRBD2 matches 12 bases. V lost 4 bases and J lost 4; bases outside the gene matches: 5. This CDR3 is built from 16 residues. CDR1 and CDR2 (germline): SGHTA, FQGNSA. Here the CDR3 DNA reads TGTGCCAGCAGCTCCCGTGGACTAGCGGGGTACAATGAGCAGTTCTTC. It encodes CASSSRGLAGYNEQFF.

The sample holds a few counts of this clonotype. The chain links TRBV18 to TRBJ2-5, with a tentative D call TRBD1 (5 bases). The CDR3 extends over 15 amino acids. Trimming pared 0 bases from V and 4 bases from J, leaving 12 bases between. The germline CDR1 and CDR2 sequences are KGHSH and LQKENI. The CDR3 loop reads CASSPPSRVGETQYF. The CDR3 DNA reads TGTGCCAGCTCACCACCTTCCAGGGTTGGAGAGACCCAGTACTTC. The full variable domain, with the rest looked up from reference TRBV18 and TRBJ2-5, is NAGVMQNPRHLVRRRGQEARLRCSPMKGHSHVYWYRQLPEEGLKFMVYLQKENIIDESGMPKERFSAEFPKEGPSILRIQQVVRGDSAAYFCASSPPSRVGETQYFGPGTRLLVL.

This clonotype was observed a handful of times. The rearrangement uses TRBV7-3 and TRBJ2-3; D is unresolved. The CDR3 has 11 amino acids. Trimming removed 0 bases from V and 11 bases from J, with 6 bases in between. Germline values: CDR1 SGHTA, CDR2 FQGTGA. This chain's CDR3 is CASSLTGRQYF. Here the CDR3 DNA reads TGTGCCAGCAGCTTAACGGGCAGGCAGTATTTT. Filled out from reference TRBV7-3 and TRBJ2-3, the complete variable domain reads GAGVSQTPSNKVTEKGKYVELRCDPISGHTALYWYRQSLGQGPEFLIYFQGTGAADDSGLPNDRFFAVRPEGSVSTLKIQRTERGDSAVYLCASSLTGRQYFGPGTRLTVL.

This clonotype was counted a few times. CDR3 loop: CSVAGTVDSPLHF. The CDR3 DNA reads TGCAGCGTAGCCGGGACCGTGGATTCACCCCTCCACTTT. This chain connects TRBV29-1 to TRBJ1-6; a possible D gene is TRBD1 (5 bases). From germline, CDR1 is SQVTM and CDR2 ANQGSEA. The ends were cut back, 6 bases at V and 8 bases at J, with 14 bases in the middle. This CDR3 is 13 amino acids long.

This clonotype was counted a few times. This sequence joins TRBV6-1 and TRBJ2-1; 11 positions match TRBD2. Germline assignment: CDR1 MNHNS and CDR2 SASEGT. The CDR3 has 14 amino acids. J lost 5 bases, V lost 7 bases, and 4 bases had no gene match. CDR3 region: CASIRLAGHNEQFF. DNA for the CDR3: TGTGCCAGCATCAGACTAGCGGGGCACAATGAGCAGTTCTTC.